Sequencing of this T cell receptor beta chain was carried out in a study of post-analysis software for immune sequencing data. About the research overall: Courses of disease covered relapsing-remitting, secondary progressive and progressive-relapsing multiple sclerosis.

Study findings and constraints: F measure grouped same-batch samples tightly together. With TRBV5-6, TRBV5-1 and TRBV20-1 included, about five TRBV segments were more frequent in patients than in controls. Relative to controls, patients with multiple sclerosis showed significantly lower normalized Chao1 diversity.

In germline, CDR1 is SGHDT, CDR2 YYEEEE. V lost 7 bases and J lost 6, with 28 bases in between. This CDR3 region has 17 residues. There are a few counts of this clonotype. Its antigen is not identified. The authors incorporated unique molecular identifiers into the TCR beta cDNA libraries. The authors obtained approximately 540,000 cDNA molecules from about 0.94 to 9.7 million T cells. MiXCR, applied by TCRdb to the PCR reads, yields one record per CDR3 protein. This table has approximately 570,000 distinct CDR3 sequences, around 40% appearing once. This TCR derives from a girl aged 10 to 17 with multiple sclerosis. Sequenced input: blood. V usage is TRBV5-6 and J usage is TRBJ2-5; D is possibly TRBD1 (6 bases). The CDR3 loop is CASSMGAGPTPLKTQYF. CDR3 sequence (DNA): TGTGCCAGCTCCATGGGGGCAGGGCCCACTCCTTTGAAGACCCAGTACTTC. The variable domain in full, completed from reference TRBV5-6 and TRBJ2-5, reads DAGVTQSPTHLIKTRGQQVTLRCSPKSGHDTVSWYQQALGQGPQFIFQYYEEEERQRGNFPDRFSGHQFPNYSSELNVNALLLGDSALYLCASSMGAGPTPLKTQYFGPGTRLLVL.